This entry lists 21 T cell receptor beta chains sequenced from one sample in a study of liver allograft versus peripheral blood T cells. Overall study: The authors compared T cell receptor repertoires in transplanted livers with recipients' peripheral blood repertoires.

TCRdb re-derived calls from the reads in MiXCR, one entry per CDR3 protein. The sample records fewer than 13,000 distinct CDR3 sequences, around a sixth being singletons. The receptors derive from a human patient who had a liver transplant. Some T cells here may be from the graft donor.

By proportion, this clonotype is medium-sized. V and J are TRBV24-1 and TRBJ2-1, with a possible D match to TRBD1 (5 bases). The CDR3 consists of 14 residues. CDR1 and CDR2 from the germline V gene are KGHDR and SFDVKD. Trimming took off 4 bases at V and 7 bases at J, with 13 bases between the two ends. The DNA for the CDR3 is TGTGCCACCAGTGACCGGTCCAGGGTAAATGAGCAGTTCTTC. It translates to CATSDRSRVNEQFF.

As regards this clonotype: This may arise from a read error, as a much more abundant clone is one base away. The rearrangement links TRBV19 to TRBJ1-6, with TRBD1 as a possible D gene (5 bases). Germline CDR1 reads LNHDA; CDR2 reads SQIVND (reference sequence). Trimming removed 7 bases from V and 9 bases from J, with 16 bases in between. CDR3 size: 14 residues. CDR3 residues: CASTPRGFISPLHF. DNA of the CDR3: TGTGCCAGTACTCCACGGGGCTTTATTTCACCCCTCCACTTT.

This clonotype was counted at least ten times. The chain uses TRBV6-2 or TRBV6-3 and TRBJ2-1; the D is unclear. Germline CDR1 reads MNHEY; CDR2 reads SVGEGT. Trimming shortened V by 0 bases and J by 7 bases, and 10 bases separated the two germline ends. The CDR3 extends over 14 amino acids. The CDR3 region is CASSYSGPRNEQFF. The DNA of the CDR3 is TGTGCCAGCAGTTACTCAGGCCCTAGGAATGAGCAGTTCTTC.

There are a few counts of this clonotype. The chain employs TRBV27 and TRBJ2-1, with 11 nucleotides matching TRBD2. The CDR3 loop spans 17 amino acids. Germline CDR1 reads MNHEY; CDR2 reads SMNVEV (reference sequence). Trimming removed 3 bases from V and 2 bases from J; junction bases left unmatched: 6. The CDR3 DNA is TGTGCCAGCAGTTTGCTGCTACTAGCGGGGGCCTACAATGAGCAGTTCTTC. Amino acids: CASSLLLLAGAYNEQFF.

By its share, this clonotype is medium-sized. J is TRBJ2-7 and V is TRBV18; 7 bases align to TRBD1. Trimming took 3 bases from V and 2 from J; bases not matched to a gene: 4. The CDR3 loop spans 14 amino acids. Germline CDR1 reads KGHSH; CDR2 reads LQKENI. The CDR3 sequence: CASSPRTGTYEQYF. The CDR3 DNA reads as TGTGCCAGCTCACCTCGGACAGGAACCTACGAGCAGTACTTC. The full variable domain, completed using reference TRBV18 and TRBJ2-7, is NAGVMQNPRHLVRRRGQEARLRCSPMKGHSHVYWYRQLPEEGLKFMVYLQKENIIDESGMPKERFSAEFPKEGPSILRIQQVVRGDSAAYFCASSPRTGTYEQYFGPGTRLTVT.

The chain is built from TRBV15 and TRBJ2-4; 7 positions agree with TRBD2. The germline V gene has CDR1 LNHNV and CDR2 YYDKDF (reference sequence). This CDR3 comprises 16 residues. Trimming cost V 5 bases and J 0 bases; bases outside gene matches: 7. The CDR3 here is CATSPQSGTAKNIQYF. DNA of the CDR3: TGTGCCACCAGCCCTCAGAGCGGGACAGCCAAAAACATTCAGTACTTC.

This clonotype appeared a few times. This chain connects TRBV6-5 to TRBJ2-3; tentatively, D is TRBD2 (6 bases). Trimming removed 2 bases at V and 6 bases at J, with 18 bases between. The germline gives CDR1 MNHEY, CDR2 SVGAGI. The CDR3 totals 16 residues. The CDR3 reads CASSYRGAGPRDTQYF. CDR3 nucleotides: TGTGCCAGCAGTTACAGGGGTGCGGGGCCCCGGGATACGCAGTATTTT.

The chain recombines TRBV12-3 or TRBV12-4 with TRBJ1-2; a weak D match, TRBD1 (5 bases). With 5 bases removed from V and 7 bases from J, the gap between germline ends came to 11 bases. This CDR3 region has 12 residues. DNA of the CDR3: TGTGCCAGCAGTACTCAGGGTTCTGGCTACACCTTC. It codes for CASSTQGSGYTF.

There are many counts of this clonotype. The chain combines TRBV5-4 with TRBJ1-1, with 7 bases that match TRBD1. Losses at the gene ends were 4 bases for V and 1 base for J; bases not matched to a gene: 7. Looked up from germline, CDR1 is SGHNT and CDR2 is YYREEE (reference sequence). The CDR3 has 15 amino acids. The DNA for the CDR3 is TGTGCCAGCAGCCCCCCGACAGGGCAGAACACTGAAGCTTTCTTT. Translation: CASSPPTGQNTEAFF.

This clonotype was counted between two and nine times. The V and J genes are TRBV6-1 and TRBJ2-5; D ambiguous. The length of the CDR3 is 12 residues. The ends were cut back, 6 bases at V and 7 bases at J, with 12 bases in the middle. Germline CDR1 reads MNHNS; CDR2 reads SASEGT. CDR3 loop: CASSLELGTQYF. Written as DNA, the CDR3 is TGTGCCAGCAGCTTGGAGCTTGGGACCCAGTACTTC.

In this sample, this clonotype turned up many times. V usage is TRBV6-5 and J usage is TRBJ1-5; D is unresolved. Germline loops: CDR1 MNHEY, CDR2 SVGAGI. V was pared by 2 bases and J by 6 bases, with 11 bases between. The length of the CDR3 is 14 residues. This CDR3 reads CASSYGRLGQPQHF. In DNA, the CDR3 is TGTGCCAGCAGTTACGGGAGGTTAGGTCAGCCCCAGCATTTT.

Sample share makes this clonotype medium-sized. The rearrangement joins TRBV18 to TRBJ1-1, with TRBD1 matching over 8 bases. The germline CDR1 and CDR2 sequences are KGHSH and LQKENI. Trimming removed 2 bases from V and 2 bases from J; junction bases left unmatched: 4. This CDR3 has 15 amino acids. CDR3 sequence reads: CASSPGTGSNTEAFF. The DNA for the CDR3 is TGTGCCAGCTCACCAGGGACAGGTTCTAACACTGAAGCTTTCTTT.

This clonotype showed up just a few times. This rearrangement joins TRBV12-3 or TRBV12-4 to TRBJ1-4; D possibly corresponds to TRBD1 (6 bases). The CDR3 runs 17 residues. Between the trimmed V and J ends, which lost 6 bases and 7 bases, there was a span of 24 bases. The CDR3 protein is CASSPTTGGLGGEKLFF. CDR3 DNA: TGTGCCAGCAGCCCAACGACCGGGGGCTTAGGGGGTGAAAAACTGTTTTTT.

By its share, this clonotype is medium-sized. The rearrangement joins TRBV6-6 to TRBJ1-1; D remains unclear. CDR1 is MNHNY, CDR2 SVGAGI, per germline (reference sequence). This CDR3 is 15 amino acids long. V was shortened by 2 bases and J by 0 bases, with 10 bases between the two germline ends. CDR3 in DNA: TGTGCCAGCAGTTACGCCCATTCCATGAACACTGAAGCTTTCTTT. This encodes CASSYAHSMNTEAFF.

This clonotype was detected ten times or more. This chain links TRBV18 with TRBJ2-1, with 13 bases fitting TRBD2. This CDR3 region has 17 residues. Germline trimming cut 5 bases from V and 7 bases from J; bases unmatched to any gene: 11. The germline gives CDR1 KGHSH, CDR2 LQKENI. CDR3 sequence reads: CASSKTSGGNTVNEQFF. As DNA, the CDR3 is TGTGCCAGCTCAAAGACTAGCGGGGGGAATACCGTTAATGAGCAGTTCTTC.

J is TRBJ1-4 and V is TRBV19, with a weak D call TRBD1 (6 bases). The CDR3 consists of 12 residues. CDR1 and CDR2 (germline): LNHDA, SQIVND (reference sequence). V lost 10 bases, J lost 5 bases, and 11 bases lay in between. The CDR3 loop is CAIKGGNEKLFF. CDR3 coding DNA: TGTGCCATCAAGGGGGGAAATGAAAAACTGTTTTTT.

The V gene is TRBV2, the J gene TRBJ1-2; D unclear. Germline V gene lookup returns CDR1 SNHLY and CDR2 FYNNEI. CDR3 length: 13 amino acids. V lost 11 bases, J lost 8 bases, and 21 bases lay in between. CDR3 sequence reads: CASLPDTLGGYTF. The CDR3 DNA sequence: TGTGCCTCCTTACCCGACACTCTGGGGGGCTACACCTTC.

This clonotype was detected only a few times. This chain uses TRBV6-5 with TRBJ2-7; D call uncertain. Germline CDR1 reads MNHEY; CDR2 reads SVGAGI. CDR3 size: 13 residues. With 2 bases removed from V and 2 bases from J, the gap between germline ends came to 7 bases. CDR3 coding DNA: TGTGCCAGCAGTTACGGGCCGACCTACGAGCAGTACTTC. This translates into CASSYGPTYEQYF.

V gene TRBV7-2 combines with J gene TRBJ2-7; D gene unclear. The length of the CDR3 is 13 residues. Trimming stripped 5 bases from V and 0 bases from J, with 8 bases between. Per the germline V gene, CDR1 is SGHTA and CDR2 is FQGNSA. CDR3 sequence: CASSPSSSYEQYF. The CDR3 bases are TGTGCCAGCAGCCCTTCAAGCTCCTACGAGCAGTACTTC.

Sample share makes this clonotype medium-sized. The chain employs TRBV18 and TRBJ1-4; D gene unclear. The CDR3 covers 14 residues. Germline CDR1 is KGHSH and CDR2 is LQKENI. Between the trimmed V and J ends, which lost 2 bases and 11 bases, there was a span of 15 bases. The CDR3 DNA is TGTGCCAGCTCACCATCATTGTCAGAAGACAAACTGTTTTTT. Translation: CASSPSLSEDKLFF. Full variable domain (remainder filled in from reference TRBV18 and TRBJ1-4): NAGVMQNPRHLVRRRGQEARLRCSPMKGHSHVYWYRQLPEEGLKFMVYLQKENIIDESGMPKERFSAEFPKEGPSILRIQQVVRGDSAAYFCASSPSLSEDKLFFGSGTQLSVL.

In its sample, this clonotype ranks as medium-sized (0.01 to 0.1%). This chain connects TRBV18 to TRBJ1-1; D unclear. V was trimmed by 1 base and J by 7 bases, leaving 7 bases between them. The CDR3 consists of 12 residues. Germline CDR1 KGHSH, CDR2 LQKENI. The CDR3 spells CASSPQDGEAFF. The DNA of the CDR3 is TGTGCCAGCTCACCACAGGACGGTGAAGCTTTCTTT.